The 23 T cell receptor beta chains in this list originate from one sample, sequenced in a study of blood T cell repertoires in COVID-19. The data were produced by immunoSEQ multiplex PCR, yet TCRdb's version contains in-frame clones alone and is incomplete. The table has 100,000 or so clones, 80% to 90% seen once. Sequences were obtained from PBMCs or T cells enriched from blood (not recorded which). These receptors were obtained from a woman aged 45-59 years who had recovered from COVID-19.

This clone was seen only a few times. This chain uses TRBV19 with TRBJ2-1; D possibly corresponds to TRBD2 (6 bases). Germline CDR1 is LNHDA and CDR2 is SQIVND (reference sequence). This CDR3 is built from 13 residues. The V gene lost 8 bases and the J gene lost 4 bases, with 12 bases spanning the gap. The CDR3, as DNA: TGTGCCAGTGCAGTTAGCGGTTACAATGAGCAGTTCTTC. It translates to CASAVSGYNEQFF.

The V and J genes are TRBV5-1 and TRBJ2-7; 11 bases agree with TRBD2. Germline V gene lookup returns CDR1 SGHRS and CDR2 YFSETQ. V lost 4 bases to trimming and J lost 2 bases; unmatched junction nucleotides: 5. This CDR3 is 15 amino acids long. Here the CDR3 reads CASSQGTSGAYEQYF. DNA of the CDR3: TGCGCCAGCAGCCAGGGGACTAGCGGTGCCTACGAGCAGTACTTC.

The CDR3 nucleotides read TGCGCCAGCAGCTTGGTTTCGGCTGGAGCCATCAATGAGCAGTTCTTC. It yields the protein CASSLVSAGAINEQFF. This chain joins TRBV5-1 and TRBJ2-1; D unclear. Per the germline V gene, CDR1 is SGHRS and CDR2 is YFSETQ. Trimming removed 0 bases at V and 6 bases at J, with 16 bases between. The CDR3 extends over 16 amino acids. Together with reference TRBV5-1 and TRBJ2-1, the CDR3 gives the full variable domain: KAGVTQTPRYLIKTRGQQVTLSCSPISGHRSVSWYQQTPGQGLQFLFEYFSETQRNKGNFPGRFSGRQFSNSRSEMNVSTLELGDSALYLCASSLVSAGAINEQFFGPGTRLTVL.

The chain carries TRBV6-5 and TRBJ2-1; 9 bases line up with TRBD2. V trimming: 1 base; J trimming: 7 bases; junction bases outside the gene matches: 5. The germline V gene encodes CDR1 MNHEY and CDR2 SVGAGI. The CDR3 spans 15 residues. The DNA of the CDR3 is TGTGCCAGCAGTTACTTAGGGGCGGGGGGGAATGAGCAGTTCTTC. Translated, it gives CASSYLGAGGNEQFF.

The chain is built from TRBV19 and TRBJ1-1; 7 nucleotides agree with TRBD1. CDR1 is LNHDA and CDR2 is SQIVND in the germline V gene (reference sequence). J gave up 1 base and V 9 bases, and 8 bases lay outside the gene matches. CDR3 length: 14 amino acids. Here the CDR3 reads CASRGDRENTEAFF. CDR3 sequence (DNA): TGTGCCAGCCGTGGGGACAGAGAGAACACTGAAGCTTTCTTT.

The chain uses TRBV11-3 and TRBJ2-1, with 7 bases fitting TRBD2. Germline CDR1 is SGHNT and CDR2 is YENEEA. V was pared by 2 bases and J by 7 bases, with 8 bases of the junction left unmatched. This CDR3 spans 15 amino acids. The CDR3 DNA is TGTGCCAGCAGCTTAACCAGCGGGGTGGGAAATGAGCAGTTCTTC. Amino acids: CASSLTSGVGNEQFF.

This chain connects TRBV7-3 to TRBJ2-1, with 12 bases lining up with TRBD2. Germline CDR1 reads SGHTA; CDR2 reads FQGTGA. V lost 5 bases to trimming and J lost 8 bases; unmatched junction nucleotides: 7. The CDR3 consists of 15 residues. In nucleotides, the CDR3 is TGTGCCAGCAGCCCGACTAGCGGGAGTTTCGATGAGCAGTTCTTC. Encoded protein: CASSPTSGSFDEQFF.

The chain links TRBV4-1 to TRBJ1-1; D not certain. The germline CDR1 and CDR2 sequences are MGHRA and YSYEKL. The V end was cut by 1 base, the J end by 2 bases, with 5 bases between. The CDR3 consists of 13 residues. Written as DNA, the CDR3 is TGCGCCAGCAGCCAAGTTTTAAACACTGAAGCTTTCTTT. Translation gives CASSQVLNTEAFF.

This clone came up once. V is TRBV20-1 and J is TRBJ1-2, with D perhaps matching TRBD1 (6 bases). With 3 bases removed from V and 8 bases from J, the gap between germline ends came to 10 bases. This CDR3 comprises 11 residues. The germline gives CDR1 DFQATT, CDR2 SNEGSKA (reference sequence). As DNA, the CDR3 is TGCAGTGCTAGTGGGGGGCAGGGCTACACCTTC. This codes for CSASGGQGYTF.

V and J are TRBV11-2 and TRBJ2-7; 8 bases are a match to TRBD2. This CDR3 has 14 amino acids. Germline values: CDR1 SGHAT, CDR2 FQNNGV. With 2 bases clipped from V and 2 bases from J, the junction kept 2 bases outside the gene matches. The CDR3 reads CASSLSGGAYEQYF. The CDR3 region has the DNA TGTGCCAGCAGCTTATCCGGGGGGGCCTACGAGCAGTACTTC.

This chain links TRBV2 with TRBJ2-3, with D possibly matching TRBD1 (5 bases). V was clipped by 2 bases and J by 1 base, with 7 bases between them. Per the germline V gene, CDR1 is SNHLY and CDR2 is FYNNEI. CDR3 length equals 14 residues. The CDR3 loop reads CASSEQTGTDTQYF. The CDR3 coding sequence is TGTGCCAGCAGTGAACAGACAGGCACAGATACGCAGTATTTT.

The CDR3 nucleotides read TGTGCCAGCAGCTTAATGACAGGGGGATCCTACGAGCAGTACTTC. Amino acids: CASSLMTGGSYEQYF. The V and J genes are TRBV7-2 and TRBJ2-7, with 9 positions matching TRBD1. CDR3 length: 15 amino acids. Germline trimming cut 2 bases from V and 1 base from J; bases unmatched to any gene: 3. Per the germline V gene, CDR1 is SGHTA and CDR2 is FQGNSA. The variable domain in full, completed from reference TRBV7-2 and TRBJ2-7, reads GAGVSQSPSNKVTEKGKDVELRCDPISGHTALYWYRQSLGQGLEFLIYFQGNSAPDKSGLPSDRFSAERTGGSVSTLTIQRTQQEDSAVYLCASSLMTGGSYEQYFGPGTRLTVT.

This clone was counted between two and nine times. The chain uses TRBV5-6 and TRBJ2-1; 9 nucleotides agree with TRBD2. CDR1 and CDR2 (germline): SGHDT, YYEEEE. The CDR3 length is 15 residues. V shed 6 bases, J shed 6 bases, and the junction held 10 bases outside the gene matches. The CDR3 spells CASTSRSTSGNEQFF. CDR3 coding DNA: TGTGCCAGCACCTCCCGGTCGACTAGCGGCAATGAGCAGTTCTTC.

The chain couples TRBV21-1 to TRBJ1-6; the DNA was not compared with TRBD1, the D call given in the table. TRBV21-1 is a known pseudogene. The CDR3 extends over 14 amino acids. This chain's CDR3 is CASSGDRNNSPLHF. In nucleotides, the CDR3 is TGTGCCAGCAGTGGGGACAGGAATAATTCACCCCTCCACTTT.

This clone was observed once. The chain uses TRBV13 and TRBJ1-5; 7 nucleotides line up with TRBD1. V lost 0 bases and J lost 0; bases outside the gene matches: 8. Germline CDR1 reads PRHDT; CDR2 reads FYEKMQ (reference sequence). The CDR3 runs to 18 residues. DNA of the CDR3: TGTGCCAGCAGCTTAGGTCGTGTCGGGACAGATAGCAATCAGCCCCAGCATTTT. It yields the protein CASSLGRVGTDSNQPQHF.

The V and J genes are TRBV2 and TRBJ1-4; 7 nucleotides match TRBD1. The CDR3 is 15 amino acids. Germline-derived CDR1 and CDR2 are SNHLY and FYNNEI. Trimming cost V 3 bases and J 5 bases; bases outside gene matches: 6. The CDR3 DNA reads as TGTGCCAGCAGTGATCTGGGGACAGTGAATGAAAAACTGTTTTTT. Protein sequence: CASSDLGTVNEKLFF. Full variable domain (rest looked up from reference TRBV2 and TRBJ1-4): EPEVTQTPSHQVTQMGQEVILRCVPISNHLYFYWYRQILGQKVEFLVSFYNNEISEKSEIFDDQFSVERPDGSNFTLKIRSTKLEDSAMYFCASSDLGTVNEKLFFGSGTQLSVL.

The chain is built from TRBV5-1 and TRBJ2-2, with D possibly being TRBD1 (5 bases). This CDR3 region has 15 residues. The germline CDR1 and CDR2 sequences are SGHRS and YFSETQ. V lost 4 bases and J lost 0, with 10 bases in between. The CDR3 loop reads CASSLTDSNTGELFF. The CDR3 nucleotides are TGCGCCAGCAGCCTGACAGACTCGAACACCGGGGAGCTGTTTTTT.

The rearrangement uses TRBV6-5 and TRBJ1-4, with a possible D match to TRBD1 (5 bases). The CDR3 totals 13 residues. Trimming took 6 bases from V and 8 from J, leaving 13 bases between them. The germline CDR1 and CDR2 sequences are MNHEY and SVGAGI. In DNA, the CDR3 is TGTGCCAGCAGCTTCACCCGGGGGGAAAAACTGTTTTTT. Protein sequence: CASSFTRGEKLFF.

The CDR3 sequence is CASTRGGQGTGELFF. The CDR3 nucleotides are TGTGCCAGCACTAGGGGAGGGCAAGGGACCGGGGAGCTGTTTTTT. This chain links TRBV28 with TRBJ2-2; 7 nucleotides line up with TRBD2. This CDR3 has 15 amino acids. With 7 bases clipped from V and 5 bases from J, the junction kept 10 bases outside the gene matches. The germline CDR1 and CDR2 sequences are MDHEN and SYDVKM.

This chain connects TRBV4-1 to TRBJ2-3; 12 positions match TRBD2. The CDR3 sequence is 16 residues long. The ends lost 4 bases at V and 3 bases at J; junction bases unmatched: 5. CDR1 is MGHRA, CDR2 YSYEKL, per germline. The DNA for the CDR3 is TGCGCCAGCAGCCTCTGGACTAGCGGGGCTACAGATACGCAGTATTTT. Amino acid sequence: CASSLWTSGATDTQYF.

This chain joins TRBV28 and TRBJ1-2; the match to TRBD1 covers 8 bases. This CDR3 spans 16 amino acids. CDR1 MDHEN and CDR2 SYDVKM come from the germline V gene. V dropped 2 bases and J dropped 4; count of bases not matched to a gene: 9. The CDR3 coding sequence is TGTGCCAGCAGTTTAACCGGGACAGGACAAGGCTATGGCTACACCTTC. It yields the protein CASSLTGTGQGYGYTF.

The gene calls are TRBV28 and TRBJ2-2; TRBD1 matches 7 bases. CDR1 is MDHEN, CDR2 SYDVKM, per germline. This CDR3 is 16 amino acids long. V shed 5 bases and J 1 base; nucleotides not matched to a gene: 7. The CDR3: CASSTDRAGNTGELFF. CDR3 nucleotide sequence: TGTGCCAGCAGTACAGACAGGGCAGGGAACACCGGGGAGCTGTTTTTT.

V usage is TRBV10-1 and J usage is TRBJ1-2, with D possibly being TRBD1 (5 bases). CDR3 length equals 15 residues. V was pared by 5 bases and J by 4 bases, with 17 bases between. The germline V gene has CDR1 WNHNN and CDR2 SYGVQD (reference sequence). The CDR3 reads CASSSDPQDIYGYTF. CDR3 DNA: TGCGCCAGCAGTTCCGACCCCCAGGACATCTATGGCTACACCTTC.